These 26 T cell receptor beta chains came from one sample sequenced in a study of blood T cell repertoires in COVID-19. Method: immunoSEQ multiplex PCR; TCRdb's copy keeps in-frame clones and lacks some. This table holds approximately 670,000 clones, approximately 90% found once. Sequenced sample: peripheral blood. The source of these receptors is a young woman with acute or convalescent COVID-19.

The chain couples TRBV12-5 to TRBJ2-1; weak D call: TRBD2 (5 bases). V lost 0 bases and J 7 bases, leaving 7 bases between the germline ends. Germline V CDR1 and CDR2: LGHNT, FRNRAP. CDR3 size: 13 residues. CDR3 sequence (DNA): TGTGCTAGTGGTTTGGTACGGAGGAATGAGCAGTTCTTC. This codes for CASGLVRRNEQFF.

The rearrangement uses TRBV7-2 and TRBJ1-5; 9 positions agree with TRBD1. After removal of 3 bases from V and 6 bases from J, the junction contained 6 bases not matched to a gene. CDR3 size: 15 residues. Germline assignment: CDR1 SGHTA and CDR2 FQGNSA. CDR3 nucleotide sequence: TGTGCCAGCAGCTTCGGGACAGGGTTCATTCAGCCCCAGCATTTT. This gives the protein CASSFGTGFIQPQHF. Complete variable domain (other parts from reference TRBV7-2 and TRBJ1-5): GAGVSQSPSNKVTEKGKDVELRCDPISGHTALYWYRQSLGQGLEFLIYFQGNSAPDKSGLPSDRFSAERTGGSVSTLTIQRTQQEDSAVYLCASSFGTGFIQPQHFGDGTRLSIL.

The table lists this clone with a count of one. This CDR3 is also generated by other DNA sequences in the sample. The chain links TRBV15 to TRBJ1-1, with TRBD1 matching over 7 bases. With V trimmed by 3 bases and J by 0 bases, 1 base remained unmatched. The CDR3 runs 14 residues. Germline-derived CDR1 and CDR2 are LNHNV and YYDKDF (reference sequence). CDR3 loop: CATSRDRMNTEAFF. In nucleotides, the CDR3 is TGTGCCACCAGCAGGGACAGGATGAACACTGAAGCTTTCTTT.

The chain combines TRBV19 with TRBJ1-2; tentatively, D is TRBD1 (6 bases). The CDR3 is 12 residues long. V dropped 6 bases and J dropped 7 bases, with 12 bases sitting between them. Germline CDR1 is LNHDA and CDR2 is SQIVND (reference sequence). The CDR3 DNA sequence: TGTGCCAGTAGGATCACAGGGCTTGGCTACACCTTC. Its protein product is CASRITGLGYTF. The entire variable domain, with the rest obtained from reference TRBV19 and TRBJ1-2, is as follows: DGGITQSPKYLFRKEGQNVTLSCEQNLNHDAMYWYRQDPGQGLRLIYYSQIVNDFQKGDIAEGYSVSREKKESFPLTVTSAQKNPTAFYLCASRITGLGYTFGSGTRLTVV.

V is TRBV5-5 and J is TRBJ2-7, with D perhaps TRBD2 (6 bases). The CDR3 loop spans 15 amino acids. The V gene's germline CDR1 is SGHKS and CDR2 YYEKEE (reference sequence). V dropped 4 bases and J dropped 2 bases, with 16 bases sitting between them. CDR3 DNA: TGTGCCAGCAGCCCTTTCGTTGGAGGGGCCTACGAGCAGTACTTC. Translating it yields CASSPFVGGAYEQYF.

V and J are TRBV6-5 and TRBJ2-7; TRBD1 is a possible D gene (5 bases). The germline CDR1 and CDR2 sequences are MNHEY and SVGAGI. V was cut by 1 base and J by 2 bases, with 9 bases left in between. This CDR3 has 14 residues. CDR3 sequence reads: CASSYWGTTYEQYF. CDR3 in DNA: TGTGCCAGCAGTTACTGGGGCACTACCTACGAGCAGTACTTC.

The chain is built from TRBV15 and TRBJ2-7, with 7 bases that match TRBD1. The V segment lost 8 bases and the J segment 5 bases; nucleotides outside the gene matches: 15. The CDR3 runs 15 residues. The germline V gene encodes CDR1 LNHNV and CDR2 YYDKDF (reference sequence). The CDR3 DNA reads TGTGCCACCCAAGTGCCCTCAGGGGGTAGGAACGAGCAGTACTTC. This translates into CATQVPSGGRNEQYF. Complete variable domain (other parts from reference TRBV15 and TRBJ2-7): DAMVIQNPRYQVTQFGKPVTLSCSQTLNHNVMYWYQQKSSQAPKLLFHYYDKDFNNEADTPDNFQSRRPNTSFCFLDIRSPGLGDTAMYLCATQVPSGGRNEQYFGPGTRLTVT.

V is TRBV21-1 and J is TRBJ1-1; TRBD1, the table's D call, was not compared with the DNA. TRBV21-1 is given as a pseudogene. The CDR3 runs 16 residues. CDR3 DNA: TGTGCCAGCAGCAAGGGGGGACAGGGGAAAGGCACTGAAGCTTTCTTT. Translated, it gives CASSKGGQGKGTEAFF.

In its sample, this clone was seen once. V usage is TRBV6-1 and J usage is TRBJ2-7; 11 bases are a match to TRBD1. Unmatched junction bases numbered 2, after V lost 1 base and J lost 3 bases. Per germline, CDR1 MNHNS and CDR2 SASEGT. The length of the CDR3 is 15 residues. CDR3 DNA: TGTGCCAGCAGTGAAGGGACAGGGGGCGTCTACGAGCAGTACTTC. This translates into CASSEGTGGVYEQYF.

The chain joins TRBV6-5 to TRBJ1-3; no definite D call. There are 13 residues in the CDR3. CDR1 is MNHEY and CDR2 is SVGAGI in the germline V gene. V was trimmed by 8 bases and J by 4 bases, leaving 12 bases between them. CDR3 region: CASLDDSGNTIYF. The CDR3 DNA reads as TGTGCCAGCCTTGATGACTCCGGAAACACCATATATTTT.

The chain carries TRBV2 and TRBJ2-2; 11 nucleotides match TRBD1. From germline, CDR1 is SNHLY and CDR2 FYNNEI. The trim removed 4 bases at V and 7 bases at J, leaving 8 bases unmatched. The CDR3 sequence is 16 residues long. CDR3: CASSGAGTGGIGELFF. In DNA, the CDR3 is TGTGCCAGCAGTGGAGCCGGGACAGGGGGTATCGGGGAGCTGTTTTTT.

Notes on this clone: Other DNA sequences of this sample code for an identical CDR3. The chain combines TRBV5-1 with TRBJ2-7, with 8 bases matching TRBD2. The CDR3 totals 14 residues. Germline-derived CDR1 and CDR2 are SGHRS and YFSETQ. J gave up 2 bases and V 2 bases, and 3 bases lay outside the gene matches. The CDR3: CASSLGSGAYEQYF. DNA for the CDR3: TGCGCCAGCAGCTTAGGTAGCGGGGCCTACGAGCAGTACTTC.

Concerning this clone itself: One junction end disagrees with the germline gene, perhaps due to a read error. The rearrangement links TRBV7-9 to TRBJ1-1; D unclear. The CDR3 is 10 residues long. Germline assignment: CDR1 SEHNR and CDR2 FQNEAQ (reference sequence). The CDR3 spells CASSLEGLTF. The CDR3 DNA follows: TGTGCCAGCAGCTTGGAGGGTTTAACTTTT.

V is TRBV4-3 and J is TRBJ2-1; 7 nucleotides line up with TRBD1. Trimming took 3 bases from V and 4 from J; bases not matched to a gene: 9. CDR1 is LGHNA and CDR2 is YSLEER in the germline V gene. This CDR3 spans 16 amino acids. For the CDR3, the DNA is TGCGCCAGCAGCCAGACCGGGGACAGTCTATACAATGAGCAGTTCTTC. Protein: CASSQTGDSLYNEQFF.

The gene calls are TRBV6-5 and TRBJ2-1, with D perhaps TRBD1 (7 bases). V was shortened by 2 bases and J by 8 bases, with 19 bases between the two germline ends. The CDR3 extends over 16 amino acids. CDR1 is MNHEY and CDR2 is SVGAGI in the germline V gene. Here the CDR3 reads CASSYGSQGGTYEQFF. As DNA, the CDR3 is TGTGCCAGCAGTTACGGGAGCCAGGGGGGTACGTATGAGCAGTTCTTC.

The genes are TRBV5-6 and TRBJ1-3; no firm D call. Germline values: CDR1 SGHDT, CDR2 YYEEEE. Trimming took 0 bases from V and 0 from J, leaving 7 bases between them. The CDR3 totals 15 residues. CDR3 DNA sequence: TGTGCCAGCAGCTTGGCGGGGTTCTCTGGAAACACCATATATTTT. It specifies CASSLAGFSGNTIYF.

The J gene is TRBJ1-3, the V gene TRBV30; unclear D gene. CDR1 GTSNPN and CDR2 SVGIG come from the germline V gene (reference sequence). The V end lost 2 bases, the J end lost 1 base, and 12 bases lay between the germline ends. This CDR3 contains 15 residues. CDR3 nucleotide sequence: TGTGCCTGGAGTAGGACTGGGGTATCTGGAAACACCATATATTTT. It encodes CAWSRTGVSGNTIYF. Full variable domain (rest looked up from reference TRBV30 and TRBJ1-3): SQTIHQWPATLVQPVGSPLSLECTVEGTSNPNLYWYRQAAGRGLQLLFYSVGIGQISSEVPQNLSASRPQDRQFILSSKKLLLSDSGFYLCAWSRTGVSGNTIYFGEGSWLTVV.

The chain recombines TRBV6-6 with TRBJ2-7; 7 bases fit TRBD1. The CDR3 length is 16 residues. V shed 7 bases and J 0 bases; nucleotides not matched to a gene: 12. Germline values: CDR1 MNHNY, CDR2 SVGAGI (reference sequence). CDR3 residues: CASTALGTDFSYEQYF. In DNA, the CDR3 is TGTGCCAGCACCGCTCTTGGGACAGATTTCTCCTACGAGCAGTACTTC.

This chain connects TRBV6-1 to TRBJ1-2; perhaps TRBD1 as D (5 bases). V dropped 2 bases and J dropped 8 bases, with 15 bases sitting between them. Germline V gives CDR1 MNHNS, CDR2 SASEGT. CDR3 length equals 14 residues. The CDR3 is CASSEWGGVGGYTF. The CDR3 nucleotides are TGTGCCAGCAGTGAATGGGGCGGGGTGGGAGGCTACACCTTC.

The V gene is TRBV29-1, the J gene TRBJ1-5; D not certain. CDR1 is SQVTM and CDR2 is ANQGSEA in the germline V gene. This CDR3 region has 12 residues. Trimming took off 6 bases at V and 4 bases at J, with 10 bases between the two ends. The CDR3 DNA reads TGCAGCGTGGACGGGGAGAATCAGCCCCAGCATTTT. Its translation: CSVDGENQPQHF.

CDR3 sequence (DNA): TGCGCCAGCAGCCTGGCGGAAGTGGCTTTCTTT. Translation: CASSLAEVAFF. The chain joins TRBV4-1 to TRBJ1-1; D ambiguous. The germline gives CDR1 MGHRA, CDR2 YSYEKL. V was clipped by 4 bases and J by 11 bases, with 11 bases between them. The CDR3 consists of 11 residues.

This clone was picked up one time. This chain uses TRBV6-2 or TRBV6-3 with TRBJ1-2; 9 bases map to TRBD1. The junction had 6 bases not matched to a gene; V was cut back by 0 bases and J by 7 bases. CDR3 length equals 15 residues. Germline values: CDR1 MNHEY, CDR2 SVGEGT. CDR3 protein: CASSYSNRGQFGYTF. As DNA, the CDR3 is TGTGCCAGCAGTTACTCCAACAGGGGGCAGTTTGGCTACACCTTC.

J is TRBJ2-7 and V is TRBV10-3, with 9 bases aligning to TRBD2. Looked up from germline, CDR1 is ENHRY and CDR2 is SYGVKD. The V segment lost 4 bases and the J segment 2 bases; nucleotides outside the gene matches: 12. The CDR3 runs to 17 residues. The CDR3, as DNA: TGTGCCATCAGTGGGGCCCAAACTAGCGGGTTAGCCTACGAGCAGTACTTC. Amino acid sequence: CAISGAQTSGLAYEQYF.

The rearrangement links TRBV10-3 to TRBJ1-4, with a tentative D call TRBD1 (5 bases). This CDR3 contains 15 residues. V gave up 4 bases and J gave up 8 bases, with 17 bases separating them. CDR1 and CDR2 from the germline V gene are ENHRY and SYGVKD. In DNA form, the CDR3 reads TGTGCCATCAGTGGGGGACTCCAAAAAAAGGAAAAACTGTTTTTT. This codes for CAISGGLQKKEKLFF.

This sequence joins TRBV13 and TRBJ2-7, with 9 bases lining up with TRBD2. V lost 1 base and J lost 4; bases outside the gene matches: 8. This CDR3 has 16 residues. Germline CDR1 PRHDT, CDR2 FYEKMQ (reference sequence). The CDR3 nucleotides read TGTGCCAGCAGCTTAGTTCTTAGCGGGGGAACATACGAGCAGTACTTC. It translates to CASSLVLSGGTYEQYF.

The chain combines TRBV5-6 with TRBJ1-2; D not certain. Between the trimmed V and J ends, which lost 4 bases and 5 bases, there was a span of 12 bases. The CDR3 totals 13 residues. CDR1 is SGHDT, CDR2 YYEEEE, per germline. The CDR3 reads CASSEVRNYGYTF. In nucleotides, the CDR3 is TGTGCCAGCAGCGAGGTCAGAAATTATGGCTACACCTTC.